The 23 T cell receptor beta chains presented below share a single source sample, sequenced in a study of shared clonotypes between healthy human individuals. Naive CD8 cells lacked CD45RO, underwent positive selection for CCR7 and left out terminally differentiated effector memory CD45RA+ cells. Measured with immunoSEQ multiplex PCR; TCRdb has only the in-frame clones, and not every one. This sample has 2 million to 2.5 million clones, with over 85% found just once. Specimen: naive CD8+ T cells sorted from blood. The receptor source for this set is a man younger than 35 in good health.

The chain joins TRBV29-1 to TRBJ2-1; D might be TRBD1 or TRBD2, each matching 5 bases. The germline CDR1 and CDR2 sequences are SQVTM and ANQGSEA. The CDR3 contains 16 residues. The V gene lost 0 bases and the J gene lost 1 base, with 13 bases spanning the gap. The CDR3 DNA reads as TGCAGCGTTGAAGATCTTCCGGGACCGTCCTACAATGAGCAGTTCTTC. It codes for CSVEDLPGPSYNEQFF.

CDR3 bases: TGTGCCAGCAGCGCCGGGACAGGGGTTGCACCCCTCCACTTT. Its protein is CASSAGTGVAPLHF. The genes are TRBV5-6 and TRBJ1-6, with 10 bases that match TRBD1. Germline V lookup: CDR1 SGHDT, CDR2 YYEEEE. The length of the CDR3 is 14 residues. V lost 4 bases, J lost 11 bases, and 6 bases stayed unmatched.

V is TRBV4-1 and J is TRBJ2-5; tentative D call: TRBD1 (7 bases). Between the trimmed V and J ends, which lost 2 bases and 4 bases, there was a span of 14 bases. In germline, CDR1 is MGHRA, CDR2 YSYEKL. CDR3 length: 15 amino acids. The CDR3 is CASSQPPQGGETQYF. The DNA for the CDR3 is TGCGCCAGCAGCCAACCTCCCCAGGGGGGAGAGACCCAGTACTTC.

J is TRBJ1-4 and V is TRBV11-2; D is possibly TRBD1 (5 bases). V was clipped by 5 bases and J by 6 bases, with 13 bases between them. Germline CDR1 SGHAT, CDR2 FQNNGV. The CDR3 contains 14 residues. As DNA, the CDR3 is TGTGCCAGCAGCCCCCGGGACGGTTATGAAAAACTGTTTTTT. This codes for CASSPRDGYEKLFF.

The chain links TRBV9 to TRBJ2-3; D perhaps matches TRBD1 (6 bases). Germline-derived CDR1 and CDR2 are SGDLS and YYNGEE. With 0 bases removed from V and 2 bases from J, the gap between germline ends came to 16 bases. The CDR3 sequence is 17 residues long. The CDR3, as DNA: TGTGCCAGCAGCGTAGGTGGGGGCGGCAGCTTCACAGATACGCAGTATTTT. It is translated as CASSVGGGGSFTDTQYF.

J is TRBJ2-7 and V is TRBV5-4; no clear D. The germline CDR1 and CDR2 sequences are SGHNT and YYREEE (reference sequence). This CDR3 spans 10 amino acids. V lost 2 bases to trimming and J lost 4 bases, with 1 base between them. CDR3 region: CASSFYEQYF. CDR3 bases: TGTGCCAGCAGCTTTTACGAGCAGTACTTC.

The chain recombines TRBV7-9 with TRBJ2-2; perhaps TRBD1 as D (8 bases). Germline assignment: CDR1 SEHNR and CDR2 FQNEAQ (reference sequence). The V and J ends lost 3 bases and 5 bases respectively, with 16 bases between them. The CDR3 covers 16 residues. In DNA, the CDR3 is TGTGCCAGCAGCTTTCCAGGGGGCGGGAGTACCGGGGAGCTGTTTTTT. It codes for CASSFPGGGSTGELFF.

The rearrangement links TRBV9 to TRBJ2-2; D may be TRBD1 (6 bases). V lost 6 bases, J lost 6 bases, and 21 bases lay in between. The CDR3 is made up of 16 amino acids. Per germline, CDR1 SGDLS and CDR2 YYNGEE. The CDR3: CASNLAGVTGAGELFF. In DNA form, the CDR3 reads TGTGCCAGCAATTTGGCAGGGGTAACCGGGGCCGGGGAGCTGTTTTTT.

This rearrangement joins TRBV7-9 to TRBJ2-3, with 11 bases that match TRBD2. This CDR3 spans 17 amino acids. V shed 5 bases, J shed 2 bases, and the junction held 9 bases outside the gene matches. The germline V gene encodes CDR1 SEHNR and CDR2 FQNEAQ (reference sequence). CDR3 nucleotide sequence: TGTGCCAGCAGCCAGTTACTAGCGGGAGACGCCACAGATACGCAGTATTTT. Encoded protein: CASSQLLAGDATDTQYF.

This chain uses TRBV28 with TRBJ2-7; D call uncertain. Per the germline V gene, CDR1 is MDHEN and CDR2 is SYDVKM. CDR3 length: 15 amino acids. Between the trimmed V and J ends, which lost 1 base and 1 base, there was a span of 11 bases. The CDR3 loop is CASSLYRVESYEQYF. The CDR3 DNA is TGTGCCAGCAGTTTATATAGGGTTGAGTCCTACGAGCAGTACTTC.

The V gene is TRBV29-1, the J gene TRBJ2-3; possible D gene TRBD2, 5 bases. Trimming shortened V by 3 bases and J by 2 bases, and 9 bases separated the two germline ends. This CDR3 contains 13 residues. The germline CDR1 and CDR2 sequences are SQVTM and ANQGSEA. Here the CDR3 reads CSVDAGLTDTQYF. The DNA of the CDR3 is TGCAGCGTTGACGCGGGCCTCACAGATACGCAGTATTTT.

Here the CDR3 reads CASSQQGAGELFF. CDR3 in DNA: TGTGCCAGCAGCCAACAGGGGGCCGGGGAGCTGTTTTTT. V usage is TRBV9 and J usage is TRBJ2-2; 8 positions match TRBD1. Trimming took 4 bases from V and 6 from J; bases not matched to a gene: 2. This CDR3 has 13 residues. Germline-derived CDR1 and CDR2 are SGDLS and YYNGEE.

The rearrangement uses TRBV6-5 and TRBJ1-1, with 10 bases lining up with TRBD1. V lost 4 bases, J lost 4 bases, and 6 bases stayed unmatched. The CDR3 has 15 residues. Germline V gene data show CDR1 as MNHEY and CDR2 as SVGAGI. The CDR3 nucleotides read TGTGCCAGCAGTTTTGGACAGGGGGTTCTCACTGAAGCTTTCTTT. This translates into CASSFGQGVLTEAFF.

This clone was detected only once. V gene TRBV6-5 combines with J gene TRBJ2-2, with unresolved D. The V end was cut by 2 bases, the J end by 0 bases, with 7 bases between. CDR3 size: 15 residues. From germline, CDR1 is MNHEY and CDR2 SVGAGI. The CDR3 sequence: CASSYDLTNTGELFF. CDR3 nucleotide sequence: TGTGCCAGCAGTTACGACTTGACGAACACCGGGGAGCTGTTTTTT.

CDR3 amino acids: CASSSLTGETQYF. CDR3 sequence (DNA): TGTGCCAGCAGTTCCCTGACAGGGGAGACCCAGTACTTC. V usage is TRBV27 and J usage is TRBJ2-5, with 7 bases aligning to TRBD1. Germline V gene sequence: CDR1 MNHEY, CDR2 SMNVEV (reference sequence). V shed 4 bases and J 5 bases; nucleotides not matched to a gene: 4. The CDR3 has 13 amino acids.

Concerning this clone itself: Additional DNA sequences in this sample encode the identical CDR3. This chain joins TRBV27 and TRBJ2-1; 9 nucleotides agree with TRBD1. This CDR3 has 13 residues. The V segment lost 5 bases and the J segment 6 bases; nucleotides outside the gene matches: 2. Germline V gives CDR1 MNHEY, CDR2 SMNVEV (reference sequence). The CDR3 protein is CASSLDRGNEQFF. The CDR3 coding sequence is TGTGCCAGCAGTCTGGACAGGGGCAATGAGCAGTTCTTC.

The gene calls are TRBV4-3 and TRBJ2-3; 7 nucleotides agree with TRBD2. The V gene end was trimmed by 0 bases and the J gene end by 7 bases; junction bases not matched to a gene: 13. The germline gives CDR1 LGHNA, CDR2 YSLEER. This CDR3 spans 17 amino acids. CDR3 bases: TGCGCCAGCAGCCAAGATGGTCTGGCGGGAGATCGGAATACGCAGTATTTT. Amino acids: CASSQDGLAGDRNTQYF.

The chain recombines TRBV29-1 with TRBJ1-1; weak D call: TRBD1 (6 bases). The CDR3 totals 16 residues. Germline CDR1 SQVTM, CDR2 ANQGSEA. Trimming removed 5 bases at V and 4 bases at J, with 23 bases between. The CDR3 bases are TGCAGCGTTTTAGGGACGACTCGGGGGCTGGTCACTGAAGCTTTCTTT. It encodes CSVLGTTRGLVTEAFF.

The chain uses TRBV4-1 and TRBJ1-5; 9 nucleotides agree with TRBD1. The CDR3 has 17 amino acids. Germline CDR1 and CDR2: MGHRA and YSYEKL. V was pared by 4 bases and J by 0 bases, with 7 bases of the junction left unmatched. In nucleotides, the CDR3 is TGCGCCAGCAGCCCAGGACAGGGGAGTTATAGCAATCAGCCCCAGCATTTT. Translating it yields CASSPGQGSYSNQPQHF.

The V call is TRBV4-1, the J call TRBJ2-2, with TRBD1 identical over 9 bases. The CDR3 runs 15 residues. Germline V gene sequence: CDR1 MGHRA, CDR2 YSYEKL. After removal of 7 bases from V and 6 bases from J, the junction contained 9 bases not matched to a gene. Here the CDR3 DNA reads TGCGCCAGCACACCGACAGGGGGGTATTCCGGGGAGCTGTTTTTT. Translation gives CASTPTGGYSGELFF.

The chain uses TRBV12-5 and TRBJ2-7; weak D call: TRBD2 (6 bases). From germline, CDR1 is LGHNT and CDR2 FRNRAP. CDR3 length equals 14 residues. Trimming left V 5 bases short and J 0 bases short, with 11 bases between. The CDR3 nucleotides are TGTGCTAGTGGTCCCCCGGGGGTCTCCTACGAGCAGTACTTC. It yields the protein CASGPPGVSYEQYF.

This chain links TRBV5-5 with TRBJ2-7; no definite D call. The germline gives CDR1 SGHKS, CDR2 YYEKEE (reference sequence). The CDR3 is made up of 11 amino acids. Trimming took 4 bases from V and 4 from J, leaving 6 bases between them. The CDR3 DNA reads TGTGCCAGCAGCGCTAATTACGAGCAGTACTTC. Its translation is CASSANYEQYF.

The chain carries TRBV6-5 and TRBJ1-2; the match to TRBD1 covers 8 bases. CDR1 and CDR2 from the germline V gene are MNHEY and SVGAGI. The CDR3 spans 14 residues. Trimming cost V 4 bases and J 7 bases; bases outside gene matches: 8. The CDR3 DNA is TGTGCCAGCAGTTTACAGGGGGGGGCTAGTGGCTACACCTTC. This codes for CASSLQGGASGYTF.